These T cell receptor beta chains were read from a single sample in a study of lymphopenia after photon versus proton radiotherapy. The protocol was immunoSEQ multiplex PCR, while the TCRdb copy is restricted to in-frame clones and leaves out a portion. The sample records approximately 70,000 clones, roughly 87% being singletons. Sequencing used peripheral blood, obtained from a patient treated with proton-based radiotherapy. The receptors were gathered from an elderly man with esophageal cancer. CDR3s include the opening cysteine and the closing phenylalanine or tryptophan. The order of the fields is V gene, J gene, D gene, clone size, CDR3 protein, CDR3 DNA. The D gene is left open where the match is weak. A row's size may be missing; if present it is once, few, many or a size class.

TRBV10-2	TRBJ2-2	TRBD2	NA	CASRDPTVGRAAGELFF	TGCGCCAGCAGGGACCCTACGGTTGGGAGGGCCGCCGGGGAGCTGTTTTTT
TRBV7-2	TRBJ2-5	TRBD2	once	CASSATPGRGGRETQYF	TGTGCCAGCAGCGCAACCCCAGGCCGGGGGGGCCGGGAGACCCAGTACTTC
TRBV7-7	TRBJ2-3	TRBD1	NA	CASSLDRTDTQYF	TGTGCTAGCAGCTTGGACAGGACAGATACGCAGTATTTT
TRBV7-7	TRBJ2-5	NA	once	CASSLVGDGETQYF	TGTGCTAGCAGCTTAGTAGGGGACGGGGAGACCCAGTACTTC
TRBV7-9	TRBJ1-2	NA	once	CASSLGMLDYTF	TGTGCCAGCAGCTTAGGCATGCTAGACTACACCTTC
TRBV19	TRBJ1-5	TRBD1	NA	CASSIDLRQGLSNQPQHF	TGTGCCAGTAGTATAGATTTAAGACAGGGTCTAAGCAATCAGCCCCAGCATTTT
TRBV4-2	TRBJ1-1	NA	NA	CASSQESQGGPNTEAFF	TGTGCCAGCAGCCAAGAGTCGCAGGGCGGACCGAACACTGAAGCTTTCTTT
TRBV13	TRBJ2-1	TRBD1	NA	CASSNDRGNNEQFF	TGTGCCAGCAGCAACGACAGGGGCAACAATGAGCAGTTCTTC
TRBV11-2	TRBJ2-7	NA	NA	CASSLGGPNEQYF	TGTGCCAGCAGCTTAGGGGGTCCAAACGAGCAGTACTTC
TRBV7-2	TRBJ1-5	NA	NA	CASSSGTLANQPQHF	TGTGCCAGCAGCTCTGGAACTTTGGCCAATCAGCCCCAGCATTTT
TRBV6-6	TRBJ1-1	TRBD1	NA	CASSSTGGDTEAFF	TGTGCCAGCAGTTCGACAGGGGGTGACACTGAAGCTTTCTTT
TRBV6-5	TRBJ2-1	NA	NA	CASSYSRTYNEQFF	TGTGCCAGCAGTTACTCGAGGACGTACAATGAGCAGTTCTTC
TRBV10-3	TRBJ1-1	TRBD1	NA	CAISASSGTGVTEAFF	TGTGCCATCAGTGCTTCATCCGGGACAGGGGTCACTGAAGCTTTCTTT
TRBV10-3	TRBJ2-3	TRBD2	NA	CAISESLADTDTQYF	TGTGCCATCAGTGAGTCCCTAGCGGACACAGATACGCAGTATTTT
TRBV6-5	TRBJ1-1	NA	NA	CAGRPPGTNTEAFF	TGTGCCGGCAGGCCCCCGGGGACGAACACTGAAGCTTTCTTT
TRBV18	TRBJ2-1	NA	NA	CASSPPVLGENEQFF	TGTGCCAGCTCACCACCGGTTTTAGGGGAGAATGAGCAGTTCTTC
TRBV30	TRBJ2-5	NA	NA	CAWSYNVQGTQYF	TGTGCCTGGAGTTACAACGTCCAAGGTACCCAGTACTTC
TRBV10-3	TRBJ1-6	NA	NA	CAIRSRGADSPLHF	TGTGCCATCAGATCTCGGGGAGCGGATTCACCCCTCCACTTT
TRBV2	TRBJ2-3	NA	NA	CASRRVVRFQDTQYF	TGTGCCAGCAGGAGGGTGGTACGGTTCCAAGATACGCAGTATTTT
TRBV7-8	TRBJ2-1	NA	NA	CASSLEAEFYNEQFF	TGTGCCAGCAGCTTAGAGGCAGAGTTCTACAATGAGCAGTTCTTC
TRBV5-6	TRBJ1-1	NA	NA	CASSLGAEAFF	TGTGCCAGCAGCCTGGGAGCTGAAGCTTTCTTT
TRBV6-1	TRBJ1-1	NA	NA	CASSSFWEGEAFF	TGTGCCAGCAGTTCGTTTTGGGAGGGTGAAGCTTTCTTT
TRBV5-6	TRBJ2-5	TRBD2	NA	CASIRLAGSEETQYF	TGTGCCAGCATCAGACTAGCGGGATCGGAGGAGACCCAGTACTTC
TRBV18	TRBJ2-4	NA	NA	CASSPFGRSIQYF	TGTGCCAGCTCACCCTTTGGACGGAGCATTCAGTACTTC
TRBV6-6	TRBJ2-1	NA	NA	CASSGHLMGNEQFF	TGTGCCAGCAGCGGACACTTAATGGGGAATGAGCAGTTCTTC
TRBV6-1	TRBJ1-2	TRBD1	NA	CASLGAHRGLQGYTF	TGTGCCAGCCTGGGGGCCCACAGGGGGCTACAAGGCTACACCTTC
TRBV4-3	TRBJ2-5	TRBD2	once	CASSQGVAGLSETQYF	TGCGCCAGCAGCCAAGGGGTAGCGGGGCTTTCAGAGACCCAGTACTTC
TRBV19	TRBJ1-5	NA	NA	CASSISLQPQHF	TGTGCCAGTAGTATAAGCCTTCAGCCCCAGCATTTT
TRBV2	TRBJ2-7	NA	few	CASTPLGIEQYF	TGTGCCAGCACCCCTTTGGGAATCGAGCAGTACTTC
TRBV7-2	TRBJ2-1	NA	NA	CASSLASVENEQFF	TGTGCCAGCAGCTTAGCTTCGGTAGAAAATGAGCAGTTCTTC
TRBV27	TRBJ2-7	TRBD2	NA	CASSLAASGSYEQYF	TGTGCCAGCAGTTTAGCCGCTAGCGGATCCTACGAGCAGTACTTC
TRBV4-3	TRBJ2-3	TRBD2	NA	CASSPRSPGLVTDTQYF	TGCGCCAGCAGCCCTAGATCTCCGGGACTAGTTACAGATACGCAGTATTTT
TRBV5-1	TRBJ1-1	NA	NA	CASSFGHVNTEAFF	TGCGCCAGCAGCTTTGGACACGTTAACACTGAAGCTTTCTTT
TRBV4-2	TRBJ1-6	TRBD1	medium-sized	CASSEYPAGGAVSPLHF	TGTGCCAGCAGCGAGTATCCCGCAGGGGGCGCGGTTTCACCCCTCCACTTT
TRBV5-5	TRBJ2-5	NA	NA	CASTTSGLGGQETQYF	TGTGCCAGCACCACATCGGGGTTGGGGGGCCAAGAGACCCAGTACTTC
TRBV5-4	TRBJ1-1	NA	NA	CASRPVGAGTEAFF	TGTGCCAGCAGACCCGTAGGGGCTGGCACTGAAGCTTTCTTT
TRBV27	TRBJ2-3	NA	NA	CASSLESGRLTDTQYF	TGTGCCAGCAGTCTAGAAAGCGGACGACTCACAGATACGCAGTATTTT
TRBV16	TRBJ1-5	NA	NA	CASSQSGPSNQPQHF	TGTGCCAGCAGCCAATCAGGACCTAGCAATCAGCCCCAGCATTTT
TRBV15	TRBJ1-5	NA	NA	CATSLNTGRDNQPQHF	TGTGCCACCAGCCTTAATACAGGGAGAGACAATCAGCCCCAGCATTTT
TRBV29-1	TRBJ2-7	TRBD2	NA	CSVQLAGEPTYEQYF	TGCAGCGTTCAACTAGCGGGGGAACCTACCTACGAGCAGTACTTC
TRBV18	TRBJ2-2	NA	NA	CASSPNTNTGELFF	TGTGCCAGCTCCCCAAATACGAACACCGGGGAGCTGTTTTTT
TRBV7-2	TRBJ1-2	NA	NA	CASSLVTANYGYTF	TGTGCCAGCAGCTTAGTCACAGCTAACTATGGCTACACCTTC
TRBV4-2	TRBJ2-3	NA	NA	CASSQDGGNTDTQYF	TGTGCCAGCAGCCAAGATGGGGGTAACACAGATACGCAGTATTTT
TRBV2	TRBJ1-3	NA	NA	CASLGWGFSGNTIYF	TGTGCCAGCCTGGGGTGGGGTTTCTCTGGAAACACCATATATTTT
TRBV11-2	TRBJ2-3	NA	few	CASSDSVWDTQYF	TGTGCCAGCAGCGATTCGGTGTGGGATACGCAGTATTTT
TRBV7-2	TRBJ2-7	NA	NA	CASSFSTGSHEQYF	TGTGCCAGCAGCTTCTCCACAGGGTCCCACGAGCAGTACTTC
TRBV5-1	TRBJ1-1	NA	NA	CASSYGRDRSEAFF	TGCGCCAGCAGCTACGGACGGGACCGATCTGAAGCTTTCTTT
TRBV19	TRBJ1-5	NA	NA	CASSIAGQGLQPQHF	TGTGCCAGTAGTATAGCGGGGCAGGGTCTTCAGCCCCAGCATTTT
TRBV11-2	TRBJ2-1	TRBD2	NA	CASSLQNGRTTYNEQFF	TGTGCCAGCAGCTTACAAAACGGGAGGACCACCTACAATGAGCAGTTCTTC
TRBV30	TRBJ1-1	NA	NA	CAWNTLPSWGMNTEAFF	TGTGCCTGGAATACCCTCCCTTCTTGGGGCATGAACACTGAAGCTTTCTTT
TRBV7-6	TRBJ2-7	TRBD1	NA	CASSLATGTGGTPYEQYF	TGTGCCAGCAGCTTAGCTACCGGGACAGGGGGCACCCCCTACGAGCAGTACTTC
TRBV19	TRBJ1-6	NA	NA	CASSRGGINSPLHF	TGTGCCAGTAGTAGAGGGGGGATTAATTCACCCCTCCACTTT
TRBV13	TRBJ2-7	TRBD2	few	CASSLSYASGGIGYEQYF	TGTGCCAGCAGCTTAAGCTATGCTAGCGGGGGGATCGGGTACGAGCAGTACTTC
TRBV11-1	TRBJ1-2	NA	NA	CASSLGTGYGYTF	TGTGCCAGCAGCTTAGGTACGGGGTATGGCTACACCTTC
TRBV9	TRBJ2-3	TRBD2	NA	CASSAAGGRRFFADTQYF	TGTGCCAGCAGCGCCGCGGGGGGGCGGAGGTTTTTCGCAGATACGCAGTATTTT
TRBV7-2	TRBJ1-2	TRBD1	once	CASTNDRGLGYTF	TGTGCCAGCACCAATGACAGGGGGCTTGGCTACACCTTC
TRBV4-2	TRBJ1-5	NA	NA	CASSQDPTGAQPQHF	TGTGCCAGCAGCCAAGATCCGACAGGCGCTCAGCCCCAGCATTTT
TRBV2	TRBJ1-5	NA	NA	CASSEVNSYQPQHF	TGTGCCAGCAGTGAAGTTAACAGCTATCAGCCCCAGCATTTT
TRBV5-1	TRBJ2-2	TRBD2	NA	CASSLGASGTGELFF	TGCGCCAGCAGCTTGGGAGCTAGCGGCACCGGGGAGCTGTTTTTT